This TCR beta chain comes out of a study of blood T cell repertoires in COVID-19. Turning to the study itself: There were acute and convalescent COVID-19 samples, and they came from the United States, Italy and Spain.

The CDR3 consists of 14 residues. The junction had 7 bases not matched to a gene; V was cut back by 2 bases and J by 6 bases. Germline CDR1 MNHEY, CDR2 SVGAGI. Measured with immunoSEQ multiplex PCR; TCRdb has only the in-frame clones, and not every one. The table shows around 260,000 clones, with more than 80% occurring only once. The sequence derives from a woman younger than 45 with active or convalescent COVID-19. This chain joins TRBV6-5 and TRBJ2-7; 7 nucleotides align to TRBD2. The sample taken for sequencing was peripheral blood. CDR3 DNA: TGTGCCAGCAGTTACATGACGGGGGGATTCGAGCAGTACTTC. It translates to CASSYMTGGFEQYF.